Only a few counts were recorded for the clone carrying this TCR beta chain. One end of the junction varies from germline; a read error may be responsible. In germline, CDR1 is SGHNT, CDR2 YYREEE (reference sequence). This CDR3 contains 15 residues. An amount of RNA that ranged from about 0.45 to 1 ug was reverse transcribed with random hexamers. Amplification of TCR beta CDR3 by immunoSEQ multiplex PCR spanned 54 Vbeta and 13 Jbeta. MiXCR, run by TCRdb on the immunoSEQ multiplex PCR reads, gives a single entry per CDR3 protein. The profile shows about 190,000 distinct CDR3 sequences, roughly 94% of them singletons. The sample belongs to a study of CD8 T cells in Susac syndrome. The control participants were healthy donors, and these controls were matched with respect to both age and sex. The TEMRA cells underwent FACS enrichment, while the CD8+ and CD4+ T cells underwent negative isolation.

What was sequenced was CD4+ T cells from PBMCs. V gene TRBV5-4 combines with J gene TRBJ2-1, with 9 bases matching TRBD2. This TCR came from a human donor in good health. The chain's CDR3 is CASSLGGGAYNEQFF. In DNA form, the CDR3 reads TGTGCCAGCAGTTTGGGCGGGGGGGCCTACAATGAGCAGTTCTTC.